One sample yielded the 22 T cell receptor beta chains listed below, sequenced in a study of response to subunit inactivated influenza vaccine (dated by TCRdb to the late 2010s). The library was obtained by RT-PCR. Sequencing instrument: Illumina HiSeq 2500. Starting from the raw public reads, TCRdb applied fastp trimming at Q25, assembled clones with MiXCR and retained in-frame beta chains. Every CDR3 protein is listed once, alongside the most common genes and DNA of its rows. For this sample the table gives more than 550,000 distinct CDR3 sequences, of which over 9.5% were detected only once. Together, the top ten hold 10% of the sample. Material: PBMCs from blood, obtained on the day of vaccination. The source of these receptors is a man aged 50 or older who received an inactivated influenza vaccine. Donor details come from another sample of the same person, matched by shared clones.

The table lists this clonotype with a few counts. This sequence joins TRBV18 and TRBJ1-1; possible D gene TRBD1, 5 bases. Between the trimmed V and J ends, which lost 6 bases and 1 base, there was a span of 12 bases. Germline CDR1 is KGHSH and CDR2 is LQKENI. CDR3 length: 14 amino acids. The CDR3 sequence: CASSGGAANTEAFF. CDR3 DNA sequence: TGTGCCAGCTCCGGAGGGGCGGCGAACACTGAAGCTTTCTTT. Full variable domain (remainder filled in from reference TRBV18 and TRBJ1-1): NAGVMQNPRHLVRRRGQEARLRCSPMKGHSHVYWYRQLPEEGLKFMVYLQKENIIDESGMPKERFSAEFPKEGPSILRIQQVVRGDSAAYFCASSGGAANTEAFFGQGTRLTVV.

This clonotype was seen many times. This chain connects TRBV12-3 or TRBV12-4 to TRBJ1-4; possibly TRBD1 for D (5 bases). Trimming removed 6 bases from V and 10 bases from J, with 12 bases in between. The CDR3 runs to 12 residues. The CDR3 coding sequence is TGTGCCAGCAGGGGACCGGGGGGAAAACTGTTTTTT. It encodes CASRGPGGKLFF.

This clonotype was counted between two and nine times. The chain recombines TRBV28 with TRBJ2-3, with TRBD1 matching 7 bases. The CDR3 extends over 13 amino acids. The germline V gene has CDR1 MDHEN and CDR2 SYDVKM. The V segment lost 5 bases and the J segment 6 bases; nucleotides outside the gene matches: 5. The CDR3 DNA reads TGTGCCAGCAGTCAGGGGGACGCCGATACGCAGTATTTT. Amino acids: CASSQGDADTQYF.

This clonotype occurred a few times. The chain employs TRBV5-1 and TRBJ2-2; 8 positions match TRBD1. Unmatched junction bases numbered 8, after V lost 4 bases and J lost 0 bases. The germline CDR1 and CDR2 sequences are SGHRS and YFSETQ. CDR3 length: 17 residues. CDR3 nucleotides: TGCGCCAGCAGCCCTGGACAGGGTTGGACGAACACCGGGGAGCTGTTTTTT. Translating it yields CASSPGQGWTNTGELFF.

This clonotype appeared a few times. V usage is TRBV20-1 and J usage is TRBJ1-5, with D tentatively TRBD1 (5 bases). V was clipped by 6 bases and J by 0 bases, with 21 bases between them. Germline CDR1 reads DFQATT; CDR2 reads SNEGSKA (reference sequence). The CDR3 length is 17 residues. Here the CDR3 DNA reads TGCAGTGCGCGGGACTCAAGGAACAGCCTTAGCAATCAGCCCCAGCATTTT. Protein sequence: CSARDSRNSLSNQPQHF.

In this sample, this clonotype turned up a few times. An end of the junction does not agree with germline; a read error may underlie this. The chain carries TRBV12-3 or TRBV12-4 and TRBJ2-1; 11 bases agree with TRBD2. The CDR3 consists of 15 residues. The CDR3 nucleotides are TGTGCCAGCAGTCCCTTGGTACTAGCGGGGGCTCTCCGGGTCTTC. Residues: CASSPLVLAGALRVF.

This clonotype has at least ten counts. V usage is TRBV6-1 and J usage is TRBJ2-2; tentatively, D is TRBD1 or TRBD2 (5 bases each). The CDR3 extends over 14 amino acids. Trimming shortened V by 7 bases and J by 4 bases, and 13 bases separated the two germline ends. Germline assignment: CDR1 MNHNS and CDR2 SASEGT. This chain's CDR3 is CASKSRGGTGELFF. The CDR3 coding sequence is TGTGCCAGCAAGTCGAGGGGCGGCACCGGGGAGCTGTTTTTT.

In this sample, this clonotype turned up a few times. The J gene is TRBJ2-7, the V gene TRBV20-1; D gene uncertain. V shed 6 bases and J shed 2 bases, with 26 bases lying between them. CDR3 length equals 17 residues. Germline CDR1 is DFQATT and CDR2 is SNEGSKA (reference sequence). DNA of the CDR3: TGCAGTGCCAGAAAGGGCCAGTCATTCTTAGACACCTACGAGCAGTACTTC. It translates to CSARKGQSFLDTYEQYF.

This clonotype occurred a few times. The chain joins TRBV18 to TRBJ2-1; 7 nucleotides agree with TRBD1. The CDR3 extends over 15 amino acids. In germline, CDR1 is KGHSH, CDR2 LQKENI. Germline trimming cut 3 bases from V and 5 bases from J; bases unmatched to any gene: 7. CDR3 DNA: TGTGCCAGCTCACCGCCCGTAACAGGGGACAATGAGCAGTTCTTC. Its protein is CASSPPVTGDNEQFF.

In its sample, this clonotype was seen a few times. The chain carries TRBV13 and TRBJ2-7; perhaps TRBD2 as D (5 bases). V was clipped by 3 bases and J by 0 bases, with 15 bases between them. The CDR3 totals 16 residues. Germline-derived CDR1 and CDR2 are PRHDT and FYEKMQ (reference sequence). CDR3: CASSFGGLPASYEQYF. The CDR3 nucleotides read TGTGCCAGCAGCTTTGGAGGACTCCCAGCCTCCTACGAGCAGTACTTC. Complete variable domain (other parts from reference TRBV13 and TRBJ2-7): AAGVIQSPRHLIKEKRETATLKCYPIPRHDTVYWYQQGPGQDPQFLISFYEKMQSDKGSIPDRFSAQQFSDYHSELNMSSLELGDSALYFCASSFGGLPASYEQYFGPGTRLTVT.

The chain recombines TRBV11-3 with TRBJ1-3; TRBD1 is a possible D gene (6 bases). Deletions cut 6 bases from V and 0 bases from J, with 12 bases between. CDR3 length: 15 amino acids. The germline V gene has CDR1 SGHNT and CDR2 YENEEA. Here the CDR3 DNA reads TGTGCCAGCAGTCCAGGGGCAACCTCTGGAAACACCATATATTTT. Translated: CASSPGATSGNTIYF.

V gene TRBV15 combines with J gene TRBJ2-1; 8 nucleotides agree with TRBD2. CDR1 and CDR2 from the germline V gene are LNHNV and YYDKDF (reference sequence). Losses at the gene ends were 2 bases for V and 0 bases for J; bases not matched to a gene: 6. This CDR3 is 17 amino acids long. The CDR3 reads CATSRQIAGSSYNEQFF. CDR3 DNA sequence: TGTGCCACCAGCAGACAAATAGCGGGAAGCTCCTACAATGAGCAGTTCTTC.

The V call is TRBV6-5, the J call TRBJ2-2, with D uncertain. This CDR3 region has 17 residues. The germline gives CDR1 MNHEY, CDR2 SVGAGI. With 2 bases removed from V and 0 bases from J, the gap between germline ends came to 13 bases. The CDR3 DNA reads as TGTGCCAGCAGTTACAGAGGCAGGCTGACGAACACCGGGGAGCTGTTTTTT. Its protein is CASSYRGRLTNTGELFF.

The rearrangement uses TRBV5-1 and TRBJ1-1; a possible D gene is TRBD1 (6 bases). The CDR3 loop spans 13 amino acids. Germline assignment: CDR1 SGHRS and CDR2 YFSETQ. Trimming removed 4 bases at V and 5 bases at J, with 12 bases between. CDR3 nucleotide sequence: TGCGCCAGCAGCACCGGTACAGGGACTGAAGCTTTCTTT. Amino acids: CASSTGTGTEAFF.

The chain couples TRBV20-1 to TRBJ1-5, with D perhaps TRBD1 (5 bases). The germline V gene has CDR1 DFQATT and CDR2 SNEGSKA (reference sequence). The CDR3 is 13 amino acids. The V end lost 4 bases, the J end lost 4 bases, and 11 bases lay between the germline ends. CDR3 nucleotide sequence: TGCAGTGCTATTAGGTACAGGAATCAGCCCCAGCATTTT. Protein sequence: CSAIRYRNQPQHF.

This clonotype was detected a few times. J is TRBJ1-2 and V is TRBV9; 7 nucleotides align to TRBD1. The germline V gene encodes CDR1 SGDLS and CDR2 YYNGEE. Trimming took 4 bases from V and 3 from J; bases not matched to a gene: 15. The CDR3 length is 17 residues. The CDR3 reads CASSIRDRPLSHYGYTF. The CDR3 nucleotides read TGTGCCAGCAGCATCCGGGACAGACCGCTTAGCCACTATGGCTACACCTTC. The full variable domain, completed using reference TRBV9 and TRBJ1-2, is DSGVTQTPKHLITATGQRVTLRCSPRSGDLSVYWYQQSLDQGLQFLIQYYNGEERAKGNILERFSAQQFPDLHSELNLSSLELGDSALYFCASSIRDRPLSHYGYTFGSGTRLTVV.

This clonotype has just a few counts. The rearrangement joins TRBV6-5 to TRBJ1-2; no firm D call. Per the germline V gene, CDR1 is MNHEY and CDR2 is SVGAGI. The CDR3 consists of 14 residues. The V gene lost 3 bases and the J gene lost 4 bases, with 12 bases spanning the gap. The CDR3 nucleotides read TGTGCCAGCAGTTATCCTGGGGAAGGCTATGGCTACACCTTC. Protein sequence: CASSYPGEGYGYTF.

V is TRBV14 and J is TRBJ2-1, with D perhaps matching TRBD1 or TRBD2 (5 bases each). The germline V gene encodes CDR1 SGHDN and CDR2 FVKESK. This CDR3 spans 19 amino acids. Between the trimmed V and J ends, which lost 4 bases and 7 bases, there was a span of 29 bases. The DNA of the CDR3 is TGTGCCAGCAGCCGAACGCCCCGATTAATCAGATACTGGGGGAATGAGCAGTTCTTC. Protein sequence: CASSRTPRLIRYWGNEQFF.

The table lists this clonotype with a few counts. The rearrangement joins TRBV28 to TRBJ1-1, with 7 bases lining up with TRBD1. The CDR3 consists of 10 residues. Germline CDR1 is MDHEN and CDR2 is SYDVKM. Trimming at V came to 9 bases and at J to 11 bases, leaving 6 bases not matched to a gene. The DNA of the CDR3 is TGTGCCAGTGGACAGGTGGGGGCTTTCTTT. Translated: CASGQVGAFF.

In this sample, this clonotype turned up a few times. The V call is TRBV7-2, the J call TRBJ2-7; D remains unclear. Germline V gene sequence: CDR1 SGHTA, CDR2 FQGNSA. CDR3 length: 14 amino acids. The ends were cut back, 3 bases at V and 2 bases at J, with 11 bases in the middle. CDR3 sequence reads: CASSFGPRPYEQYF. In DNA form, the CDR3 reads TGTGCCAGCAGCTTCGGGCCCCGGCCCTACGAGCAGTACTTC.

V and J are TRBV10-3 and TRBJ2-7, with D perhaps assigned TRBD1 or TRBD2 (5 bases each). Germline V gene data show CDR1 as ENHRY and CDR2 as SYGVKD. V lost 7 bases and J lost 2, with 12 bases in between. This CDR3 contains 13 residues. Here the CDR3 DNA reads TGTGCCATCAAAGGGACGGGGACCTACGAGCAGTACTTC. It encodes CAIKGTGTYEQYF.

This clonotype was seen ten or more times. This chain joins TRBV7-9 and TRBJ2-2; D gene unclear. Germline CDR1 SEHNR, CDR2 FQNEAQ (reference sequence). The V and J ends lost 6 bases and 9 bases respectively, with 11 bases between them. The CDR3 loop spans 12 amino acids. The CDR3 DNA follows: TGTGCCAGCAGTTTCATTCCCCGGGAGCTGTTTTTT. Translating gives CASSFIPRELFF.